This T cell receptor (beta chain) was found in a study of T cell responses to AZD1222 COVID-19 vaccine. The method was immunoSEQ multiplex PCR; TCRdb's version includes in-frame clones alone and lacks a portion of them. The table includes roughly 150,000 clones, almost 95% detected once. Trimming left V 5 bases short and J 4 bases short, with 20 bases between. The germline V gene encodes CDR1 MGHRA and CDR2 YSYEKL. CDR3 length: 16 amino acids. General study results and limits: Mostly white British, mostly female donors; authors suggested clonal diversity may be underestimated.

This clone was observed once. Its antigen is not known. This receptor was taken from an adult in good health. This sequence joins TRBV4-1 and TRBJ1-2; weak D call: TRBD1 (5 bases). Sample: peripheral blood, taken on day 0 of AZD1222 vaccination. For the CDR3, the DNA is TGCGCCAGCAGCGCCCAAAAGGGGCCTTCCATCTATGGCTACACCTTC. The encoded protein is CASSAQKGPSIYGYTF.